The sequence of this T cell receptor beta chain was determined in a study of early T cells in non-severe SARS-CoV-2 infection. Germline CDR1 is DFQATT and CDR2 is SNEGSKA (reference sequence). V trimming: 2 bases; J trimming: 4 bases; junction bases outside the gene matches: 7. CDR3 length equals 14 residues. This clonotype has ten or more counts. MiXCR was run by TCRdb on the 5' RACE reads, yielding one entry per CDR3 protein. The sample shows more than 80,000 distinct CDR3 sequences, roughly 15% of them seen only once. The receptor was derived from an adult who was a healthcare worker with PCR-confirmed SARS-CoV-2 infection or an uninfected control (not recorded which). The chain recombines TRBV20-1 with TRBJ2-5; 7 bases are a match to TRBD2. Source material: whole blood. CDR3 amino acids: CSARTGTTLETQYF. DNA for the CDR3: TGCAGTGCTAGAACCGGGACTACCTTAGAGACCCAGTACTTC.